The table lists the clone carrying this T cell receptor (beta chain) with a few counts. Its antigen is not known. This sample is part of a study of beta chain features in type 1 diabetes. The overall study: Age, gender and cell yields were similar between patients and healthy donors.

Sequenced material consisted of expressed TCRB transcripts (all of the isolated RNA was reverse transcribed). Regulatory, naive and central memory T cell samples averaged roughly 3.8 million reads. Sequencing was performed with immunoSEQ multiplex PCR; in TCRdb, only in-frame clones are kept and a portion is missing. The table includes 65,000 to 85,000 clones, 49% detected once. Broader study findings: Moderate but significant shortening of TCRB CDR3s was recorded in all four CD4+ subsets from Type 1 diabetes patients. For patients, the naive, central memory and Treg TCRB repertoires appeared more alike than for healthy donors. Any PCR bias toward short templates would affect both groups alike.

Germline CDR1 reads SGHTA; CDR2 reads FQGNSA. The V end lost 1 base, the J end lost 0 bases, and 10 bases lay between the germline ends. CDR3 length: 16 residues. This chain uses TRBV7-2 with TRBJ1-5, with a possible D match to TRBD1 (5 bases). The source material was central memory CD4+ T cells from blood. This TCR derives from a man younger than 45 with type 1 diabetes. The CDR3 here is CASSLERTTSNQPQHF. Here the CDR3 DNA reads TGTGCCAGCAGCTTAGAGAGGACAACTAGCAATCAGCCCCAGCATTTT.